The 20 T cell receptor beta chains presented below share a single source sample, sequenced in a study of blood T cell repertoires in COVID-19. The protocol was immunoSEQ multiplex PCR, while the TCRdb copy is restricted to in-frame clones and leaves out a portion. This sample has 200,000 to 250,000 clones, with around four fifths found just once. Sequencing input: peripheral blood. The origin of the receptors is a woman aged 70 to 79 with COVID-19, enrolled during active disease.

The V gene is TRBV28, the J gene TRBJ2-3, with 7 bases identical to TRBD2. CDR3 size: 15 residues. CDR1 and CDR2 from the germline V gene are MDHEN and SYDVKM. The J segment lost 2 bases and the V segment lost 7 bases, leaving 9 bases of the junction unmatched. Written as DNA, the CDR3 is TGTGCCAGCACCCCTTCTAGCGGATACACAGATACGCAGTATTTT. It codes for CASTPSSGYTDTQYF.

V and J are TRBV9 and TRBJ1-2; 9 positions match TRBD1. Germline CDR1 is SGDLS and CDR2 is YYNGEE. This CDR3 spans 14 amino acids. Trimming cost V 4 bases and J 8 bases; bases outside gene matches: 9. CDR3 nucleotides: TGTGCCAGCAGCCGGGACAGGGTGGAGGGGGGCTACACCTTC. It yields the protein CASSRDRVEGGYTF.

There are a few counts of this clone. Other DNA sequences from this sample encode an identical CDR3 as well. This rearrangement joins TRBV28 to TRBJ2-7; a possible D gene is TRBD1 (5 bases). The CDR3 covers 13 residues. Germline V gene data show CDR1 as MDHEN and CDR2 as SYDVKM. Trimming took off 5 bases at V and 0 bases at J, with 8 bases between the two ends. CDR3 sequence reads: CASSLDSSYEQYF. As DNA, the CDR3 is TGTGCCAGCAGTCTCGACAGCTCCTACGAGCAGTACTTC.

The chain uses TRBV7-3 and TRBJ2-2; D is possibly TRBD1 (6 bases). V lost 2 bases to trimming and J lost 3 bases, with 10 bases between them. The CDR3 runs to 15 residues. From germline, CDR1 is SGHTA and CDR2 FQGTGA. The CDR3 DNA sequence: TGTGCCAGCAGCTTACAGGGGTCGGACACCGGGGAGCTGTTTTTT. Translating it yields CASSLQGSDTGELFF. The full variable domain, with the rest looked up from reference TRBV7-3 and TRBJ2-2, is GAGVSQTPSNKVTEKGKYVELRCDPISGHTALYWYRQSLGQGPEFLIYFQGTGAADDSGLPNDRFFAVRPEGSVSTLKIQRTERGDSAVYLCASSLQGSDTGELFFGEGSRLTVL.

V gene TRBV4-3 combines with J gene TRBJ2-2; TRBD2 might be the D (5 bases). CDR1 and CDR2 from the germline V gene are LGHNA and YSLEER. The CDR3 covers 14 residues. Trimming took off 6 bases at V and 2 bases at J, with 10 bases between the two ends. The chain's CDR3 is CASRRSGNTGELFF. The CDR3 bases are TGCGCCAGCAGACGCTCGGGAAACACCGGGGAGCTGTTTTTT.

The chain carries TRBV5-4 and TRBJ2-7; a weak D match, TRBD1 (5 bases). V lost 2 bases and J lost 6, with 15 bases in between. The CDR3 has 14 amino acids. Germline values: CDR1 SGHNT, CDR2 YYREEE (reference sequence). The CDR3 DNA is TGTGCCAGCAGCTTAAGGGGTTTGATCGGCGAGCAGTACTTC. Its translation: CASSLRGLIGEQYF.

The gene calls are TRBV10-3 and TRBJ1-5; TRBD1 might be the D (5 bases). Trimming took 4 bases from V and 5 from J, leaving 12 bases between them. Germline V gene sequence: CDR1 ENHRY, CDR2 SYGVKD. The length of the CDR3 is 14 residues. DNA of the CDR3: TGTGCCATCAGTGGGCACAGGAATTATCAGCCCCAGCATTTT. This sequence encodes CAISGHRNYQPQHF.

A few counts support this clone. The V and J genes are TRBV20-1 and TRBJ1-2; a possible D gene is TRBD1 (5 bases). Germline CDR1 is DFQATT and CDR2 is SNEGSKA (reference sequence). The CDR3 has 12 amino acids. The V end lost 3 bases, the J end lost 5 bases, and 10 bases lay between the germline ends. The CDR3, as DNA: TGCAGTGCTAGTGCACAGGCTTATGGCTACACCTTC. Translation gives CSASAQAYGYTF.

The chain carries TRBV5-1 and TRBJ1-3; 9 bases fit TRBD1. CDR3 size: 15 residues. V trimming: 5 bases; J trimming: 0 bases; junction bases outside the gene matches: 3. Germline V gene data show CDR1 as SGHRS and CDR2 as YFSETQ. The CDR3 protein is CASSLTGGSGNTIYF. CDR3 sequence (DNA): TGCGCCAGCAGTCTGACAGGGGGCTCTGGAAACACCATATATTTT.

The rearrangement uses TRBV7-9 and TRBJ1-6; D possibly corresponds to TRBD1 (6 bases). Germline-derived CDR1 and CDR2 are SEHNR and FQNEAQ (reference sequence). This CDR3 has 17 amino acids. V was pared by 1 base and J by 2 bases, with 12 bases between. CDR3 DNA sequence: TGTGCCAGCAGCTTAGGGAAGGACAGACCCTATAATTCACCCCTCCACTTT. Protein: CASSLGKDRPYNSPLHF. The full variable domain, in which reference TRBV7-9 and TRBJ1-6 provide the parts outside the CDR3, is DTGVSQNPRHKITKRGQNVTFRCDPISEHNRLYWYRQTLGQGPEFLTYFQNEAQLEKSRLLSDRFSAERPKGSFSTLEIQRTEQGDSAMYLCASSLGKDRPYNSPLHFGNGTRLTVT.

This chain connects TRBV28 to TRBJ1-2, with D unresolved. CDR1 is MDHEN and CDR2 is SYDVKM in the germline V gene. V was shortened by 5 bases and J by 5 bases, with 9 bases between the two germline ends. The CDR3 sequence is 12 residues long. The CDR3 DNA sequence: TGTGCCAGCAGTCGGGGTCCGTATGGCTACACCTTC. Translation gives CASSRGPYGYTF.

This clone was detected once. This rearrangement joins TRBV13 to TRBJ1-2, with 7 positions matching TRBD1. The germline V gene has CDR1 PRHDT and CDR2 FYEKMQ (reference sequence). V dropped 4 bases and J dropped 8; count of bases not matched to a gene: 13. This CDR3 is built from 15 residues. The chain's CDR3 is CASSYRDSLARGYTF. The CDR3 DNA follows: TGTGCCAGCAGCTATAGGGACAGCCTCGCGAGGGGCTACACCTTC.

The rearrangement links TRBV5-4 to TRBJ2-4, with 9 bases lining up with TRBD1. Germline values: CDR1 SGHNT, CDR2 YYREEE (reference sequence). The trim removed 4 bases at V and 2 bases at J, leaving 10 bases unmatched. The CDR3 has 17 amino acids. The CDR3 bases are TGTGCCAGCAGCCCCGGGACAGGGTTAGTGACCAAAAACATTCAGTACTTC. Protein product: CASSPGTGLVTKNIQYF.

The genes are TRBV7-5 and TRBJ2-7; no DNA check was done on the table's D call, TRBD2. TRBV7-5 is classified as a pseudogene. CDR3 length: 16 residues. For the CDR3, the DNA is TGTGCCAGAAGCCCCCCAGGAGCGGGGGCGTCCTACGAGCAGTACTTC. Translation gives CARSPPGAGASYEQYF.

The CDR3 is CASAPGTGVSYEQYF. The CDR3 DNA reads as TGTGCCAGTGCCCCCGGGACAGGGGTTTCCTACGAGCAGTACTTC. The chain combines TRBV19 with TRBJ2-7, with TRBD1 matching over 10 bases. Germline V gene data show CDR1 as LNHDA and CDR2 as SQIVND (reference sequence). The length of the CDR3 is 15 residues. With 8 bases clipped from V and 1 base from J, the junction kept 8 bases outside the gene matches.

The CDR3 region has the DNA TGTGCCAGTAGTCGTGGGACAGAAGCCTATGGCTACACCTTC. Translating it yields CASSRGTEAYGYTF. The chain carries TRBV19 and TRBJ1-2; 7 bases are shared with TRBD1. The junction had 7 bases not matched to a gene; V was cut back by 5 bases and J by 4 bases. CDR1 is LNHDA and CDR2 is SQIVND in the germline V gene (reference sequence). The CDR3 is 14 residues long.

This CDR3 reads CASSFRGFDTGELFF. The CDR3 DNA reads as TGTGCCAGCAGCTTTCGGGGTTTCGACACCGGGGAGCTGTTTTTT. The rearrangement joins TRBV9 to TRBJ2-2; TRBD2 might be the D (5 bases). With 4 bases removed from V and 3 bases from J, the gap between germline ends came to 13 bases. Germline V gene sequence: CDR1 SGDLS, CDR2 YYNGEE. The CDR3 length is 15 residues.

The genes are TRBV4-1 and TRBJ1-2, with 8 nucleotides matching TRBD1. Germline CDR1 is MGHRA and CDR2 is YSYEKL. The CDR3 sequence is 15 residues long. The junction had 4 bases not matched to a gene; V was cut back by 0 bases and J by 4 bases. CDR3 nucleotide sequence: TGCGCCAGCAGCCAAGACGGACAGGGCCTCTATGGCTACACCTTC. This encodes CASSQDGQGLYGYTF.

The chain is built from TRBV27 and TRBJ1-5, with D unclear. The length of the CDR3 is 13 residues. CDR1 is MNHEY and CDR2 is SMNVEV in the germline V gene (reference sequence). V was trimmed by 3 bases and J by 7 bases, leaving 10 bases between them. The CDR3 sequence: CASSLEGRQPQHF. The CDR3 bases are TGTGCCAGCAGTTTGGAAGGGAGGCAGCCCCAGCATTTT.

The chain joins TRBV3-1 (or the pseudogene TRBV3-2) to TRBJ1-2; D remains ambiguous. The V end lost 1 base, the J end lost 0 bases, and 6 bases lay between the germline ends. CDR3 size: 14 residues. CDR1 and CDR2 (germline): LGHDT, YNNKEL (reference sequence). Here the CDR3 reads CASSQGSANYGYTF. CDR3 bases: TGTGCCAGCAGCCAAGGGTCAGCTAACTATGGCTACACCTTC.